Reported below is one T cell receptor (beta chain). No antigen is known for it. Per-base quality was not reported, and no clone a single base away is much larger than it. These data belong to a study of T cell responses to AZD1222 COVID-19 vaccine (dated by TCRdb to about 2021). About the full investigation: TCR sequencing covered fewer than 250 trial participants: 207 given two doses of AZD1222 and 26 given two doses of MenACWY control vaccine. Trial participants were enrolled by age into 18-55, 56-69 and 70-plus year subgroups, with roughly 150, 30 and 60 TCR-sequenced participants respectively. What the authors observed across the whole study: Because no day 14 peak-response samples were available, repertoires were characterized only after the peak T cell response. In the small 56-69-year group, the increase in depth fell short of significance, most likely because of low power. CD4 TCRs associated with the vaccine covered the entire spike protein, and the dominant responses were in regions 160-218 and 743-854. Conclusions about previously exposed vaccinees are limited, since just a handful of AZD1222 recipients were seropositive for SARS-CoV-2 at baseline. Most participants were white British and females outnumbered males, and the authors suggested that clonal diversity may have been underestimated. A significant rise in spike-specific TCR breadth and depth was observed after two AZD1222 doses relative to day 0 and relative to MenACWY recipients. Epitopes outside the regions mutated in the B.1.351 and B.1.1.7 variants were reportedly recognized by nearly half of the unique spike-specific TCRs.

The time point label for this specimen denotes: about 28 days (+/-7) after the second vaccine dose. Because spike-specific TCR depth and breadth did not differ between the two schedules, AZD1222 recipients who got a second dose at roughly 4 weeks were pooled with those who got a second dose at roughly 12 weeks. Samples from vaccinated people were obtained from the UK trials COV001 and COV002, which included a single-blind randomized controlled phase 2/3 trial of AZD1222 (ChAdOx1 nCoV-19) in healthy adults. For TCRbeta chain sequencing, PBMC samples were collected from trial participants at day 0 and at day 28 after the second dose. The CDR3 regions of human TCRbeta chains were analyzed by immunosequencing. Per the source publication's procedure: Repertoire TCRs were matched against a reference library of SARS-CoV-2-specific TCRs generated with the MIRA antigen-specificity platform. Breadth meant the fraction of unique TCRs that were SARS-CoV-2-associated, whereas depth meant the fraction of total T cells that were SARS-CoV-2-associated. Using the MIRA data, every spike-specific TCR was mapped to the spike region that the TCR reacted to and assigned to either a CD4 or a CD8 class. Log10-transformed breadth and depth values were compared by one-way ANOVA with Sidak's multiple comparisons tests. The source is immuneACCESS, and TCRdb retained only in-frame sequences with V and J called. Part of the clones is not carried over; for the studies checked, unresolved V genes explain less than half of this, and the remainder is unexplained. The V and J calls and clone size were taken over from that table, and D and trimming were inferred from the DNA. This sample comprises over 75,000 clones, roughly 89% of them detected only once. Around 10% of the sample comes from the top ten.

For CDR1 and CDR2, the germline V gene (reference sequence) lists LNHDA and SQIVND. Taken from cysteine to phenylalanine, the CDR3 has 17 residues. Only CDR3 DNA is held: 51 bases, read in frame from base 1. V and J lose 3 bases and 1 base, and a span of 19 bases separates them. Recombination connected TRBV19 to TRBJ2-7, and TRBD1 may be the D gene, going by 5 matching bases. This material consisted of peripheral blood, taken 28 days after the second AZD1222 dose. This sequence originates from an adult who received the AZD1222 COVID-19 vaccine. The CDR3 is CASSMKHTGTTSYEQYF. DNA sequence: TGTGCCAGTAGTATGAAACATACAGGAACGACTTCCTACGAGCAGTACTTC. The reference TRBV19 and TRBJ2-7 proteins fill in what lies around the CDR3, so the full variable domain reads DGGITQSPKYLFRKEGQNVTLSCEQNLNHDAMYWYRQDPGQGLRLIYYSQIVNDFQKGDIAEGYSVSREKKESFPLTVTSAQKNPTAFYLCASSMKHTGTTSYEQYFGPGTRLTVT.